This TCR beta chain was retrieved from a study of blood T cells in healthy people across ages. A second PCR of roughly 7 to 11 cycles used a sample-barcoded 5' primer and a J-beta primer mix. TCRdb recomputed calls from the 5' RACE reads with MiXCR, one row per CDR3 protein. The data contain 1.5 million to 2 million distinct CDR3 sequences, 49% of them singletons. Between the trimmed V and J ends, which lost 4 bases and 8 bases, there was a span of 17 bases. Looked up from germline, CDR1 is MNHEY and CDR2 is SVGAGI. The CDR3 is 15 amino acids. The specimen sequenced was blood. The sequence was obtained from a middle-aged woman in good health. J is TRBJ1-4 and V is TRBV6-5; D uncertain. The CDR3 nucleotides read TGTGCCAGCAGTTCGGACTCCGGCCGTCGAGAAAAACTGTTTTTT. It translates to CASSSDSGRREKLFF.